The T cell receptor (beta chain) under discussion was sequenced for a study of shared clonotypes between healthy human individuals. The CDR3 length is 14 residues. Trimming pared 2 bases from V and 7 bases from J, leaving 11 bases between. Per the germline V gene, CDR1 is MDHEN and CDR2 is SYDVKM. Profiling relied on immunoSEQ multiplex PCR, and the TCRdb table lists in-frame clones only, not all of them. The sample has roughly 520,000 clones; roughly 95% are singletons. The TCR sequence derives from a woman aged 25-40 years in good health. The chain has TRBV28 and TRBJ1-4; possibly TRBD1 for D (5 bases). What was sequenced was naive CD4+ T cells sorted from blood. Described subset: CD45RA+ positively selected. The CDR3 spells CASSLRQGGEKLFF. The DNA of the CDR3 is TGTGCCAGCAGTTTAAGGCAGGGAGGTGAAAAACTGTTTTTT.